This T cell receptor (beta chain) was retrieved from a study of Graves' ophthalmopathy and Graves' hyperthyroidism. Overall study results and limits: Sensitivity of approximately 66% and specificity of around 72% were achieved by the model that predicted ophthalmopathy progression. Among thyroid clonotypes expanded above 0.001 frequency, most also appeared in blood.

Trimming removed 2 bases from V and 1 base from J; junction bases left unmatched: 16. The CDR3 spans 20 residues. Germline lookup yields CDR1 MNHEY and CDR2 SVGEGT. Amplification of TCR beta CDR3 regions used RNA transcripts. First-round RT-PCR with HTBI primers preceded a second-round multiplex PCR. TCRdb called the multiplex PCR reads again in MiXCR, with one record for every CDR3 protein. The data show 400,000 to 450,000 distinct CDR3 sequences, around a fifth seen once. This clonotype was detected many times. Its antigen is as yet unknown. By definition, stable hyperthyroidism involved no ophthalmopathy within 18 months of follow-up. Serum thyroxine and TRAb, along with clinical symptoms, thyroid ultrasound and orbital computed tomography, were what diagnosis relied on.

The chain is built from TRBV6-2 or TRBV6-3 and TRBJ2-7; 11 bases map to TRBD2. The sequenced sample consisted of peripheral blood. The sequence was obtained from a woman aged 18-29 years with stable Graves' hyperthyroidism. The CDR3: CASSYQSGTSGTKGSYEQYF. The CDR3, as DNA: TGTGCCAGCAGTTACCAATCGGGGACTAGCGGAACCAAGGGGTCCTACGAGCAGTACTTC.